This passage covers 26 T cell receptor beta chains from one sample sequenced in a study of patients and donors after allogeneic stem cell transplantation. TCRdb redid the calling of the RT-PCR reads with MiXCR, one entry per CDR3 protein. The repertoire holds 150,000 to 250,000 distinct CDR3 sequences, with around two fifths as singletons. The material sequenced was blood, either unsorted or a sorted T cell fraction (not recorded which). The receptors shown here come from a human donor who was either an allogeneic HSCT recipient or a stem cell or donor lymphocyte infusion donor (not recorded which). It is not recorded whose cells these are; they may come from a transplant donor.

The V and J genes are TRBV6-6 and TRBJ2-2; D not resolved. CDR1 and CDR2 from the germline V gene are MNHNY and SVGAGI (reference sequence). Trimming removed 5 bases from V and 6 bases from J, with 10 bases in between. CDR3 size: 13 residues. CDR3 nucleotides: TGTGCCAGCAGTCCCCTGAATCCCGGGGAGCTGTTTTTT. It translates to CASSPLNPGELFF.

The chain joins TRBV3-1 to TRBJ1-2; tentatively, D is TRBD1 (5 bases). Germline V CDR1 and CDR2: LGHDT, YNNKEL (reference sequence). The CDR3 contains 14 residues. The ends were cut back, 0 bases at V and 8 bases at J, with 13 bases in the middle. CDR3 sequence reads: CASSQDYRPDGYTF. In DNA form, the CDR3 reads TGTGCCAGCAGCCAAGATTACAGGCCTGACGGCTACACCTTC.

This clonotype was recorded only once. The rearrangement links TRBV12-3 or TRBV12-4 to TRBJ2-2, with D uncertain. The length of the CDR3 is 16 residues. Deletions cut 1 base from V and 0 bases from J, with 9 bases between. The CDR3 sequence: CASSLGFSTNTGELFF. DNA for the CDR3: TGTGCCAGCAGTTTAGGGTTTAGTACGAACACCGGGGAGCTGTTTTTT.

Only a few counts were recorded for this clonotype. The V gene is TRBV27, the J gene TRBJ1-2; D uncertain. Germline CDR1 MNHEY, CDR2 SMNVEV (reference sequence). The CDR3 contains 14 residues. Trimming took 5 bases from V and 4 from J, leaving 14 bases between them. Written as DNA, the CDR3 is TGTGCCAGCAGTCCCTTTGCCAGTGGCTATGGCTACACCTTC. Its protein is CASSPFASGYGYTF.

The rearrangement joins TRBV2 to TRBJ1-5; D is possibly TRBD1 (5 bases). The CDR3 runs 15 residues. V lost 1 base to trimming and J lost 0 bases, with 7 bases between them. Germline V lookup: CDR1 SNHLY, CDR2 FYNNEI. Here the CDR3 reads CASSEEGTSNQPQHF. The CDR3 nucleotides are TGTGCCAGCAGTGAAGAGGGGACTAGCAATCAGCCCCAGCATTTT.

The V and J genes are TRBV7-8 and TRBJ1-1; D is undetermined. V was clipped by 5 bases and J by 3 bases, with 13 bases between them. The CDR3 runs 14 residues. Germline CDR1 and CDR2: SGHVS and FQNEAQ. CDR3 DNA sequence: TGTGCCAGCAGCCCTCTCGTGAGGGACACTGAAGCTTTCTTT. It translates to CASSPLVRDTEAFF.

The chain carries TRBV5-1 and TRBJ2-7; TRBD2 matches 9 bases. V dropped 3 bases and J dropped 3; count of bases not matched to a gene: 10. The CDR3 has 16 residues. The germline gives CDR1 SGHRS, CDR2 YFSETQ. The CDR3 region is CASSWVAGVLGYEQYF. CDR3 DNA: TGCGCCAGCAGCTGGGTAGCGGGAGTATTAGGCTACGAGCAGTACTTC. Drawing the rest from reference TRBV5-1 and TRBJ2-7, the complete variable domain is KAGVTQTPRYLIKTRGQQVTLSCSPISGHRSVSWYQQTPGQGLQFLFEYFSETQRNKGNFPGRFSGRQFSNSRSEMNVSTLELGDSALYLCASSWVAGVLGYEQYFGPGTRLTVT.

This clonotype has only a few counts. This chain links TRBV20-1 with TRBJ2-1; a weak D match, TRBD2 (5 bases). CDR1 is DFQATT, CDR2 SNEGSKA, per germline (reference sequence). The V gene lost 3 bases and the J gene lost 2 bases, with 8 bases spanning the gap. The CDR3 sequence is 13 residues long. In DNA, the CDR3 is TGCAGTGCTAGGCCCGGGGCCTACAATGAGCAGTTCTTC. Its translation: CSARPGAYNEQFF.

This clonotype was picked up a small number of times. The chain recombines TRBV12-3 or TRBV12-4 with TRBJ1-5; the D gene is possibly TRBD1 (6 bases). V shed 8 bases and J shed 7 bases, with 15 bases lying between them. The CDR3 extends over 13 amino acids. The CDR3 loop reads CASREGVWQPQHF. The CDR3 region has the DNA TGTGCCAGCCGCGAGGGGGTATGGCAGCCCCAGCATTTT.

Only a few counts were recorded for this clonotype. The V gene is TRBV20-1, the J gene TRBJ2-1; D is unclear. This CDR3 contains 11 residues. V lost 0 bases and J lost 7, with 4 bases in between. Germline V gene data show CDR1 as DFQATT and CDR2 as SNEGSKA (reference sequence). The CDR3 loop is CSARDWNEQFF. For the CDR3, the DNA is TGCAGTGCTAGAGATTGGAATGAGCAGTTCTTC.

This chain uses TRBV19 with TRBJ2-1; D may match TRBD1 or TRBD2 (6 bases each). Per germline, CDR1 LNHDA and CDR2 SQIVND (reference sequence). This CDR3 spans 13 amino acids. Trimming removed 0 bases at V and 13 bases at J, with 13 bases between. CDR3 in DNA: TGTGCCAGTAGTATAGATCCTGGGGGGACACAGTTCTTC. It is translated as CASSIDPGGTQFF.

This rearrangement joins TRBV5-1 to TRBJ2-7; D not certain. The CDR3 is 13 amino acids. CDR1 is SGHRS, CDR2 YFSETQ, per germline. V lost 1 base and J 2 bases, leaving 7 bases between the germline ends. The CDR3 is CASSLSVTYEQYF. The CDR3 DNA is TGCGCCAGCAGCTTGTCAGTTACCTACGAGCAGTACTTC.

The V and J genes are TRBV29-1 and TRBJ2-7, with a possible D match to TRBD2 (6 bases). Per germline, CDR1 SQVTM and CDR2 ANQGSEA. The length of the CDR3 is 17 residues. The V end was cut by 5 bases, the J end by 0 bases, with 23 bases between. The CDR3 loop is CSVRARRAPLSSYEQYF. CDR3 in DNA: TGCAGCGTTCGGGCACGGAGGGCTCCCCTCAGCTCCTACGAGCAGTACTTC.

The chain joins TRBV10-3 to TRBJ2-1; the match to TRBD2 covers 13 bases. CDR1 and CDR2 from the germline V gene are ENHRY and SYGVKD. V gave up 7 bases and J gave up 10 bases; unmatched junction bases: 10. This CDR3 is built from 15 residues. CDR3 amino acids: CAINRGLAGAQEQFF. CDR3 in DNA: TGTGCCATCAACCGAGGACTAGCGGGAGCGCAAGAGCAGTTCTTC.

This clonotype was detected only a few times. The rearrangement joins TRBV6-4 to TRBJ2-1, with 7 bases identical to TRBD1. The germline V gene has CDR1 MRHNA and CDR2 SNTAGT. Trimming at V came to 7 bases and at J to 0 bases, leaving 6 bases not matched to a gene. The CDR3 has 15 amino acids. CDR3 loop: CASTPDRSSYNEQFF. The CDR3 region has the DNA TGTGCCAGCACTCCGGACAGGAGCTCCTACAATGAGCAGTTCTTC.

The rearrangement joins TRBV12-3 or TRBV12-4 to TRBJ1-2; perhaps TRBD1 as D (5 bases). The germline V and J ends were trimmed by 5 bases and 6 bases, with 16 bases remaining between them. The CDR3 contains 14 residues. The CDR3 DNA reads TGTGCCAGCAGTCCCAGGGAGGGGCGGGATGGCTACACCTTC. This sequence encodes CASSPREGRDGYTF.

Only a few counts were recorded for this clonotype. The V and J genes are TRBV29-1 and TRBJ1-4; 7 bases agree with TRBD1. V lost 6 bases and J lost 5; bases outside the gene matches: 6. The CDR3 runs 13 residues. Germline V gene sequence: CDR1 SQVTM, CDR2 ANQGSEA. CDR3 region: CSVSPGQNEKLFF. The CDR3 DNA is TGCAGCGTGTCCCCGGGACAGAATGAAAAACTGTTTTTT.

This clonotype was recorded only once. The CDR3 nucleotides read TGTGCCAACCGACAGGGAGGGGCTGAAGCTTTCTTT. Protein sequence: CANRQGGAEAFF. The chain employs TRBV18 and TRBJ1-1; the match to TRBD1 covers 7 bases. Per germline, CDR1 KGHSH and CDR2 LQKENI. This CDR3 spans 12 amino acids. J lost 6 bases, V lost 10 bases, and 8 bases had no gene match.

In this sample, this clonotype turned up a few times. The chain is built from TRBV20-1 and TRBJ1-5, with D perhaps matching TRBD1 (6 bases). Per the germline V gene, CDR1 is DFQATT and CDR2 is SNEGSKA (reference sequence). Trimming removed 6 bases from V and 4 bases from J, with 16 bases in between. This CDR3 is 14 amino acids long. Here the CDR3 reads CSAQTGTQNQPQHF. DNA of the CDR3: TGCAGTGCCCAAACCGGGACACAGAATCAGCCCCAGCATTTT.

This sequence joins TRBV30 and TRBJ2-1; tentative D call: TRBD1 (5 bases). Germline lookup yields CDR1 GTSNPN and CDR2 SVGIG (reference sequence). The CDR3 runs to 13 residues. V shed 2 bases and J shed 3 bases, with 8 bases lying between them. The CDR3 nucleotides read TGTGCCTGGAGTTGGGGCCACTACAATGAGCAGTTCTTC. Its translation: CAWSWGHYNEQFF.

This clonotype was recorded a few times. The chain carries TRBV20-1 and TRBJ1-6; TRBD1 might be the D (5 bases). The CDR3 runs 13 residues. Trimming left V 2 bases short and J 7 bases short, with 9 bases between. CDR1 DFQATT and CDR2 SNEGSKA come from the germline V gene (reference sequence). CDR3 in amino acids: CSARMGENSPLHF. The CDR3 DNA reads as TGCAGTGCTAGAATGGGGGAGAATTCACCCCTCCACTTT.

The table lists this clonotype with a few counts. The chain carries TRBV12-3 or TRBV12-4 and TRBJ1-4; weak D call: TRBD1 (5 bases). Trimming left V 7 bases short and J 10 bases short, with 16 bases between. The CDR3 consists of 13 residues. CDR3 sequence (DNA): TGTGCCAGCACCTTGGAGGGGATAGCAAAACTGTTTTTT. Translation: CASTLEGIAKLFF.

This clonotype has more than one count but fewer than ten. J is TRBJ2-5 and V is TRBV29-1; 7 bases match TRBD2. Germline lookup yields CDR1 SQVTM and CDR2 ANQGSEA. The CDR3 is 15 amino acids. Trimming at V came to 5 bases and at J to 4 bases, leaving 13 bases not matched to a gene. The CDR3: CSVLRAGDYTETQYF. The CDR3 coding sequence is TGCAGCGTTCTTAGGGCGGGAGATTATACAGAGACCCAGTACTTC.

This clonotype was observed a single time. J is TRBJ2-1 and V is TRBV20-1; tentative D call: TRBD2 (5 bases). The CDR3 has 14 residues. The ends were cut back, 3 bases at V and 8 bases at J, with 17 bases in the middle. From germline, CDR1 is DFQATT and CDR2 SNEGSKA (reference sequence). CDR3 in DNA: TGCAGTGCTAGGGCCGACACTCCGAGGGATGAGCAGTTCTTC. Translating gives CSARADTPRDEQFF.

V is TRBV7-2 and J is TRBJ2-5; D is undetermined. Germline V gene sequence: CDR1 SGHTA, CDR2 FQGNSA. The CDR3 loop spans 13 amino acids. Trimming shortened V by 0 bases and J by 3 bases, and 5 bases separated the two germline ends. The CDR3 reads CASSLARKETQYF. As DNA, the CDR3 is TGTGCCAGCAGCTTAGCGAGAAAAGAGACCCAGTACTTC.

V gene TRBV5-1 combines with J gene TRBJ2-5; the match to TRBD2 covers 8 bases. Looked up from germline, CDR1 is SGHRS and CDR2 is YFSETQ. The CDR3 loop spans 19 amino acids. With V trimmed by 0 bases and J by 3 bases, 16 bases remained unmatched. CDR3 sequence: CASSLVIVSLREGKETQYF. CDR3 DNA: TGCGCCAGCAGCTTGGTGATCGTGTCCCTTCGGGAGGGAAAAGAGACCCAGTACTTC.